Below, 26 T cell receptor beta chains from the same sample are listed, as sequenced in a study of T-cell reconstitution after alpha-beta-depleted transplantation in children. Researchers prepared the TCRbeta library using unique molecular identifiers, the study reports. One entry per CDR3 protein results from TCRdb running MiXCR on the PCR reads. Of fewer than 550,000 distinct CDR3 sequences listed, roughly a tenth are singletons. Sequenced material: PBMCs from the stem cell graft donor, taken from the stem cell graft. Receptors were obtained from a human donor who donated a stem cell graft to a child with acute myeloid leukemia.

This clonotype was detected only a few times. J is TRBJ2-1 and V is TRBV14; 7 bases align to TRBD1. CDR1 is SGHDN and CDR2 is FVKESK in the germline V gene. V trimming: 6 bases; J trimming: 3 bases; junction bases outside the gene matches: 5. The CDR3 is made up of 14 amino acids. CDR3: CASSIRDSYNEQFF. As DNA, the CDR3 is TGTGCCAGCAGTATCCGGGACAGCTACAATGAGCAGTTCTTC. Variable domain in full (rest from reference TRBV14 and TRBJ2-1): EAGVTQFPSHSVIEKGQTVTLRCDPISGHDNLYWYRRVMGKEIKFLLHFVKESKQDESGMPNNRFLAERTGGTYSTLKVQPAELEDSGVYFCASSIRDSYNEQFFGPGTRLTVL.

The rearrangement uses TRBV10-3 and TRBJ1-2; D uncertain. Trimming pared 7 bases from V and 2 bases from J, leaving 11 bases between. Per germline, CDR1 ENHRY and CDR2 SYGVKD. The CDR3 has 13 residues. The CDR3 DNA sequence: TGTGCCATCACGGCCTCAGAAAACTATGGCTACACCTTC. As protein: CAITASENYGYTF.

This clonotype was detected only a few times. CDR3 sequence: CASSFKTPSRRVETQYF. In DNA form, the CDR3 reads TGTGCCAGCAGTTTCAAGACCCCCTCGCGCAGAGTCGAGACCCAGTACTTC. The rearrangement links TRBV6-2 or TRBV6-3 to TRBJ2-5; D is unclear. V was clipped by 4 bases and J by 5 bases, with 23 bases between them. Per the germline V gene, CDR1 is MNHEY and CDR2 is SVGEGT. This CDR3 has 17 residues.

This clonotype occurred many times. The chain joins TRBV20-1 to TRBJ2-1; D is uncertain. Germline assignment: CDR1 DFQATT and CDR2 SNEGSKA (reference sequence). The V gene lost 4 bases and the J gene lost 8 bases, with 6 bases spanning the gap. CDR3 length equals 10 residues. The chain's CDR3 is CSAIMDEQFF. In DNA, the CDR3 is TGCAGTGCTATCATGGATGAGCAGTTCTTC.

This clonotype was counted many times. This CDR3 is CSASFRGDTDTQYF. The CDR3 region has the DNA TGCAGTGCTAGTTTTCGCGGGGACACAGATACGCAGTATTTT. The rearrangement links TRBV20-1 to TRBJ2-3, with D possibly matching TRBD2 (6 bases). The V gene's germline CDR1 is DFQATT and CDR2 SNEGSKA (reference sequence). V was trimmed by 3 bases and J by 2 bases, leaving 12 bases between them. There are 14 residues in the CDR3.

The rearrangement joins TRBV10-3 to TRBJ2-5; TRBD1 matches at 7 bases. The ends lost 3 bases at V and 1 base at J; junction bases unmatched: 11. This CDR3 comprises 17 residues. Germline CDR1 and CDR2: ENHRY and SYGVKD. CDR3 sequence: CAISDLSPGQAQETQYF. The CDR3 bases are TGTGCCATCAGTGACCTCTCACCTGGACAGGCCCAAGAGACCCAGTACTTC.

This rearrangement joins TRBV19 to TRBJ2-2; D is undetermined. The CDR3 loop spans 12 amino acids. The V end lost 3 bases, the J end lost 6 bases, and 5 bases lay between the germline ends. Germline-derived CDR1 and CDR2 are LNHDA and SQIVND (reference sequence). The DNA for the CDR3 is TGTGCCAGTAGTATTAAGGCCGGGGAGCTGTTTTTT. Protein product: CASSIKAGELFF.

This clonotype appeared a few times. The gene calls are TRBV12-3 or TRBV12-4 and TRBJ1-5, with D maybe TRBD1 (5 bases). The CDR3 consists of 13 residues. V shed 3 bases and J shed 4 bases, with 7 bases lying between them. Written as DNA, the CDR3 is TGTGCCAGCAGTTTTGCAGGGAATCAGCCCCAGCATTTT. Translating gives CASSFAGNQPQHF.

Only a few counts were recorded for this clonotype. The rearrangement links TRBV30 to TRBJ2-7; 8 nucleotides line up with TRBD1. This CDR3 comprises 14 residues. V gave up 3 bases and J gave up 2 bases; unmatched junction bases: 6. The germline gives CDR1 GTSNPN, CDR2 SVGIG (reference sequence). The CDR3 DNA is TGTGCCTGGAGCTCAGGGACAGGAACCTACGAGCAGTACTTC. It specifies CAWSSGTGTYEQYF.

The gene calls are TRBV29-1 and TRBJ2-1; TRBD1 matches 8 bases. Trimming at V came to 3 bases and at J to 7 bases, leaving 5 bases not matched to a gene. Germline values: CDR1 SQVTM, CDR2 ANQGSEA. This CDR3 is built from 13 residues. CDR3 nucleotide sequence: TGCAGCGTTGACCAGGGGGCGCGGAATGAGCAGTTCTTC. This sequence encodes CSVDQGARNEQFF.

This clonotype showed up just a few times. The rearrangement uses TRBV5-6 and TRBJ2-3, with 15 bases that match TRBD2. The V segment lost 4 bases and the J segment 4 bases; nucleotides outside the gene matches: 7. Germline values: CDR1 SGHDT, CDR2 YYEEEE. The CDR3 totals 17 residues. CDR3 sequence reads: CASSRLGTSGGSDTQYF. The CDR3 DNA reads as TGTGCCAGCAGCCGCCTTGGGACTAGCGGGGGGTCAGATACGCAGTATTTT.

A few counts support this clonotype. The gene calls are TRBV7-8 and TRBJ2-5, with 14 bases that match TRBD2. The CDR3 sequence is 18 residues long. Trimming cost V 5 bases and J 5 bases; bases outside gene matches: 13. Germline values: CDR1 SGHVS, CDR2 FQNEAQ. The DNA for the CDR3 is TGTGCCAGCAGCACCGGACTAGCGGGGGGCCGCGGCGGGGAGACCCAGTACTTC. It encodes CASSTGLAGGRGGETQYF.

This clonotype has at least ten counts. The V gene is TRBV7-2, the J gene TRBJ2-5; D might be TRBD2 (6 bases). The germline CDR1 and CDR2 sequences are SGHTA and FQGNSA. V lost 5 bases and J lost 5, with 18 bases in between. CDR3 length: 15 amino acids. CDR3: CASSQHGLAMETQYF. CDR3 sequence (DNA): TGTGCCAGCAGCCAACATGGTCTAGCGATGGAGACCCAGTACTTC. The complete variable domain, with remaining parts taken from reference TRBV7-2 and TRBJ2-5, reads GAGVSQSPSNKVTEKGKDVELRCDPISGHTALYWYRQSLGQGLEFLIYFQGNSAPDKSGLPSDRFSAERTGGSVSTLTIQRTQQEDSAVYLCASSQHGLAMETQYFGPGTRLLVL.

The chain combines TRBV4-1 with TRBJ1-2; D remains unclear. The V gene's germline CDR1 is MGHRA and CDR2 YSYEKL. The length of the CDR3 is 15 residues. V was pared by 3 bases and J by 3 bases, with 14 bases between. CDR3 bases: TGCGCCAGCAGCCACGCTGGTGGCGCCGACTATGGCTACACCTTC. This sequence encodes CASSHAGGADYGYTF.

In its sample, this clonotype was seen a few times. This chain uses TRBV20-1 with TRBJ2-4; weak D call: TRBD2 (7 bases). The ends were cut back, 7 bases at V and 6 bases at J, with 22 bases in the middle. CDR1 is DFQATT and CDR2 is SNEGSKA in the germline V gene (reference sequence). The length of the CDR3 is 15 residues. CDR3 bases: TGCAGTGTCCCAAAGGTCGGGGGGCACTCAAACATTCAGTACTTC. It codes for CSVPKVGGHSNIQYF.

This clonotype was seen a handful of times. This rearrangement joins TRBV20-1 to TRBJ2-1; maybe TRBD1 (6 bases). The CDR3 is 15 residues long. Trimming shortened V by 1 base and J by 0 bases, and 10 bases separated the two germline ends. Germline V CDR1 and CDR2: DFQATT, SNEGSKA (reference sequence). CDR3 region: CSARGGPSSYNEQFF. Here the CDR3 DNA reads TGCAGTGCTAGAGGGGGGCCCAGCTCCTACAATGAGCAGTTCTTC.

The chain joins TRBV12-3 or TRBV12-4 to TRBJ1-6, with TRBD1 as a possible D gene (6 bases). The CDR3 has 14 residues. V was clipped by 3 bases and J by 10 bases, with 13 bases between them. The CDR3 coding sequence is TGTGCCAGCAGTTTTCAGGGGTTGGGGTCACCCCTCCACTTT. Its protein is CASSFQGLGSPLHF.

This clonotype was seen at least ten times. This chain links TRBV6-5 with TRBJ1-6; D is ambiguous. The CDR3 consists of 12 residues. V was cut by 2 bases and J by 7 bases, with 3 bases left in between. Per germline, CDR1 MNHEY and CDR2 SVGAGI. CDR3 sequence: CASSYPNSPLHF. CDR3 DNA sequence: TGTGCCAGCAGTTACCCCAATTCACCCCTCCACTTT.

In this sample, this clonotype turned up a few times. CDR3 DNA sequence: TGTGCCAGCAGTTCGACAGGGAGGGGTCAGCCCCAGCATTTT. Translated, it gives CASSSTGRGQPQHF. This chain uses TRBV12-3 or TRBV12-4 with TRBJ1-5; 7 bases fit TRBD1. V was pared by 4 bases and J by 6 bases, with 6 bases of the junction left unmatched. The CDR3 loop spans 14 amino acids.

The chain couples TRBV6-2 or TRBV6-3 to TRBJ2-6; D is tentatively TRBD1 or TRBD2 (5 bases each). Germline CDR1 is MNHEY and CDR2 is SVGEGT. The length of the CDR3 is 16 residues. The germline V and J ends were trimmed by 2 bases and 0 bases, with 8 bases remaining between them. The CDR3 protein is CASSYGTASGANVLTF. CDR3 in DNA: TGTGCCAGCAGTTACGGGACGGCCTCTGGGGCCAACGTCCTGACTTTC.

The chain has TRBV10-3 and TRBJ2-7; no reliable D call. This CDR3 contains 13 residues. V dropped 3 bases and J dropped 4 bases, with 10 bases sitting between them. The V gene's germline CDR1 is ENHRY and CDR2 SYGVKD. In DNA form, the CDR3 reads TGTGCCATCAGTGATCCCATCCGATACGAGCAGTACGTC. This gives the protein CAISDPIRYEQYV.

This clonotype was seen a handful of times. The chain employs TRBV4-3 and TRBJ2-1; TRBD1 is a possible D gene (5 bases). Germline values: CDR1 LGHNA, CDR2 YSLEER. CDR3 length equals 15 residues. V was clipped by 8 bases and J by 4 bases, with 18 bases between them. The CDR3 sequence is CASARPGLRYNEQFF. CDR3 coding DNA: TGCGCCAGCGCCCGCCCAGGGCTTAGGTACAATGAGCAGTTCTTC.

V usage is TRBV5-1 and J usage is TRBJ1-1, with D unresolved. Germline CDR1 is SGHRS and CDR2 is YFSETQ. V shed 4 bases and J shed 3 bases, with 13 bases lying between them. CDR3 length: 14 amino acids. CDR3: CASSGMTGYTEAFF. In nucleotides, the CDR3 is TGCGCCAGCAGCGGGATGACGGGGTACACTGAAGCTTTCTTT.

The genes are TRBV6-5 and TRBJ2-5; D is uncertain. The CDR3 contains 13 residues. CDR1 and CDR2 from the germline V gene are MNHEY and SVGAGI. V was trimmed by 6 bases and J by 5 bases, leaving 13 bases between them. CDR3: CASSVSYYETQYF. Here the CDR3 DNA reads TGTGCCAGCAGCGTGTCGTATTATGAGACCCAGTACTTC.

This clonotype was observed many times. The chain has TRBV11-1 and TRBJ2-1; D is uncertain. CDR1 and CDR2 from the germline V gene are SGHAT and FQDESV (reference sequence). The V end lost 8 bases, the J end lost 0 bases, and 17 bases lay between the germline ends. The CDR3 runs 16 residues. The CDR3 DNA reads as TGTGCCAGCGGCCTTCGGTCCCTTCGCTCCTACAATGAGCAGTTCTTC. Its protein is CASGLRSLRSYNEQFF.

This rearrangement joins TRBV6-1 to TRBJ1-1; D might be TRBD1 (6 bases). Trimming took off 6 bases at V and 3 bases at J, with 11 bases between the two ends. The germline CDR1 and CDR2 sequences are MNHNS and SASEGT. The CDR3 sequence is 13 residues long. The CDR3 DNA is TGTGCCAGCAGCAGGGGTAAGCACACTGAAGCTTTCTTT. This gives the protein CASSRGKHTEAFF.